These 18 T cell receptor beta chains came from one sample sequenced in a study of CD8 T cells in ankylosing spondylitis. TCRdb processed the 5' RACE reads anew with MiXCR; each CDR3 protein has one entry. This repertoire shows just over 300,000 distinct CDR3 sequences, about a fifth found once; its top ten account for roughly 3.6%. The material sequenced was blood, either unsorted or a sorted T cell fraction (not recorded which). These receptors were taken from a female donor with ankylosing spondylitis or in good health (not recorded which).

The chain has TRBV4-3 and TRBJ2-5, with unresolved D. The V end was cut by 0 bases, the J end by 1 base, with 9 bases between. In germline, CDR1 is LGHNA, CDR2 YSLEER. The CDR3 has 15 residues. The CDR3 loop reads CASSQDRSPQETQYF. CDR3 sequence (DNA): TGCGCCAGCAGCCAAGACAGGAGTCCCCAAGAGACCCAGTACTTC.

This chain connects TRBV6-1 to TRBJ2-1; the match to TRBD1 covers 8 bases. The CDR3 is made up of 13 amino acids. The germline V gene has CDR1 MNHNS and CDR2 SASEGT. Losses at the gene ends were 3 bases for V and 14 bases for J; bases not matched to a gene: 9. CDR3 bases: TGTGCCAGCAGTGACAGTAAGGACAGGGCCAAGTTCTTC. As protein: CASSDSKDRAKFF.

The V gene is TRBV9, the J gene TRBJ2-6; TRBD1 matches 7 bases. This CDR3 comprises 17 residues. Germline CDR1 and CDR2: SGDLS and YYNGEE. V was pared by 4 bases and J by 0 bases, with 7 bases of the junction left unmatched. The CDR3 region has the DNA TGTGCCAGCAGCCAGGGGACAGCTGCCTCTGGGGCCAACGTCCTGACTTTC. Encoded protein: CASSQGTAASGANVLTF.

CDR3 residues: CATSDYYRGNEQFF. CDR3 DNA: TGTGCCACCAGTGATTATTACAGGGGCAATGAGCAGTTCTTC. V usage is TRBV24-1 and J usage is TRBJ2-1, with 7 bases identical to TRBD1. J was trimmed by 6 bases and V by 2 bases; bases with no gene match: 3. This CDR3 contains 14 residues. From germline, CDR1 is KGHDR and CDR2 SFDVKD.

This clonotype appeared a few times. This chain links TRBV7-6 with TRBJ2-6; D gene ambiguous. The CDR3 covers 16 residues. Germline V CDR1 and CDR2: SGHVS, FNYEAQ. The V gene lost 0 bases and the J gene lost 2 bases, with 8 bases spanning the gap. The CDR3, as DNA: TGTGCCAGCAGCTTAGCGGGTGAACCTGGGGCCAACGTCCTGACTTTC. Amino acid sequence: CASSLAGEPGANVLTF.

The V gene is TRBV4-3, the J gene TRBJ2-2; the D gene is possibly TRBD1 (5 bases). The CDR3 contains 13 residues. Trimming removed 8 bases from V and 1 base from J, with 8 bases in between. Looked up from germline, CDR1 is LGHNA and CDR2 is YSLEER. CDR3 region: CASGHRNTGELFF. CDR3 DNA sequence: TGCGCCAGCGGACACCGGAACACCGGGGAGCTGTTTTTT.

The V gene is TRBV4-2, the J gene TRBJ2-5, with D perhaps TRBD2 (5 bases). Germline assignment: CDR1 LGHNA and CDR2 YNFKEQ. The CDR3 contains 14 residues. Trimming took off 4 bases at V and 2 bases at J, with 11 bases between the two ends. CDR3 region: CASSPQEEQETQYF. The CDR3, as DNA: TGTGCCAGCAGCCCCCAGGAGGAGCAAGAGACCCAGTACTTC.

The DNA of the CDR3 is TGTGCCACCACCTCGGGAGGGTCGACTGAAGCTTTCTTT. This translates into CATTSGGSTEAFF. The chain couples TRBV6-5 to TRBJ1-1; no firm D call. Germline CDR1 and CDR2: MNHEY and SVGAGI. The germline V and J ends were trimmed by 10 bases and 5 bases, with 17 bases remaining between them. This CDR3 has 13 amino acids.

The table lists this clonotype with many counts. This chain connects TRBV29-1 to TRBJ2-5, with D unresolved. Germline V gene lookup returns CDR1 SQVTM and CDR2 ANQGSEA. V gave up 4 bases and J gave up 3 bases, with 3 bases separating them. CDR3 length: 10 amino acids. The DNA of the CDR3 is TGCAGCGTTGGGGAAGAGACCCAGTACTTC. Amino acid sequence: CSVGEETQYF.

This clonotype was seen repeatedly, ten times or more. The gene calls are TRBV3-1 and TRBJ2-5, with TRBD2 as a possible D gene (5 bases). The CDR3 is 18 residues long. Between the trimmed V and J ends, which lost 0 bases and 1 base, there was a span of 18 bases. The V gene's germline CDR1 is LGHDT and CDR2 YNNKEL (reference sequence). The CDR3, as DNA: TGTGCCAGCAGCCAAGATAGGAACAGACTACTACCCCAAGAGACCCAGTACTTC. It yields the protein CASSQDRNRLLPQETQYF.

This clonotype was counted ten times or more. This sequence joins TRBV5-1 and TRBJ2-1, with 15 positions matching TRBD2. There are 17 residues in the CDR3. V dropped 2 bases and J dropped 3; count of bases not matched to a gene: 3. The germline gives CDR1 SGHRS, CDR2 YFSETQ. The CDR3 loop reads CASSLGTSGRLYNEQFF. CDR3 coding DNA: TGCGCCAGCAGCTTAGGGACTAGCGGGAGGCTCTACAATGAGCAGTTCTTC.

This clonotype was seen ten or more times. The rearrangement links TRBV12-3 or TRBV12-4 to TRBJ2-1; no reliable D call. This CDR3 comprises 15 residues. V lost 4 bases and J lost 7, with 17 bases in between. This CDR3 reads CASSSKQVLLNEQFF. In nucleotides, the CDR3 is TGTGCCAGCAGTTCAAAGCAGGTACTTTTAAATGAGCAGTTCTTC.

The V and J genes are TRBV2 and TRBJ2-3; D is undetermined. Germline V gene lookup returns CDR1 SNHLY and CDR2 FYNNEI. V dropped 6 bases and J dropped 2 bases, with 15 bases sitting between them. CDR3 length equals 15 residues. CDR3 DNA sequence: TGTGCCAGCAGCAACGGCGGAGCGTTCACAGATACGCAGTATTTT. It codes for CASSNGGAFTDTQYF.

This clonotype was seen only a few times. V gene TRBV9 combines with J gene TRBJ1-2; D is unresolved. Trimming pared 0 bases from V and 3 bases from J, leaving 6 bases between. In germline, CDR1 is SGDLS, CDR2 YYNGEE. CDR3 length: 13 amino acids. The CDR3 DNA sequence: TGTGCCAGCAGCGTAGATGAGGACTATGGCTACACCTTC. It codes for CASSVDEDYGYTF. The whole variable domain, remainder taken from reference TRBV9 and TRBJ1-2, is DSGVTQTPKHLITATGQRVTLRCSPRSGDLSVYWYQQSLDQGLQFLIQYYNGEERAKGNILERFSAQQFPDLHSELNLSSLELGDSALYFCASSVDEDYGYTFGSGTRLTVV.

The J gene is TRBJ2-7, the V gene TRBV20-1; D not certain. V was cut by 4 bases and J by 2 bases, with 9 bases left in between. Germline V gene data show CDR1 as DFQATT and CDR2 as SNEGSKA (reference sequence). The CDR3 totals 12 residues. This CDR3 reads CSAIRRTYEQYF. The DNA for the CDR3 is TGCAGTGCTATCCGACGGACCTACGAGCAGTACTTC.

V and J are TRBV21-1 and TRBJ2-7. TRBV21-1 corresponds to a pseudogene. The CDR3 is made up of 14 amino acids. The CDR3 bases are TGTGCCAGCAGCCCGCGGCTGTTCTCCTACGAGCAGTACTTC. Amino acids: CASSPRLFSYEQYF.

The gene calls are TRBV19 and TRBJ2-1; D is unresolved. V lost 3 bases, J lost 0 bases, and 9 bases lay in between. Germline CDR1 reads LNHDA; CDR2 reads SQIVND (reference sequence). This CDR3 spans 15 amino acids. Here the CDR3 DNA reads TGTGCCAGTAGTATTGACCGGAGCTCCTACAATGAGCAGTTCTTC. Translating it yields CASSIDRSSYNEQFF.

This clonotype was detected a few times. The V call is TRBV10-3, the J call TRBJ2-7; 9 nucleotides match TRBD2. The germline gives CDR1 ENHRY, CDR2 SYGVKD. The CDR3 spans 14 residues. The junction had 8 bases not matched to a gene; V was cut back by 6 bases and J by 5 bases. Written as DNA, the CDR3 is TGTGCCATCAGGATAGCGGGAGTAGAGAACGAGCAGTACTTC. Its protein product is CAIRIAGVENEQYF.